Presented here are 30 T cell receptor beta chains from one specimen sequenced in a study of blood T cells in healthy people across ages. A J-beta primer mix and a sample-barcoded 5' primer were used in a second PCR of roughly 6 to 12 cycles. Each CDR3 protein gets one entry after TCRdb re-called the 5' RACE reads with MiXCR. The sample holds some 690,000 distinct CDR3 sequences, approximately 21% seen once. Material for sequencing was blood. The receptors originated from a man in his 70s in good health.

This clonotype was counted only a few times. The rearrangement links TRBV6-1 to TRBJ1-1; D perhaps matches TRBD1 (6 bases). V lost 6 bases and J 0 bases, leaving 17 bases between the germline ends. Germline lookup yields CDR1 MNHNS and CDR2 SASEGT. The CDR3 runs to 16 residues. CDR3 bases: TGTGCCAGCAGCCGGAGGGGGGGAGGATTGAACACTGAAGCTTTCTTT. Translating gives CASSRRGGGLNTEAFF.

The chain joins TRBV27 to TRBJ2-3; 11 nucleotides align to TRBD2. Germline values: CDR1 MNHEY, CDR2 SMNVEV (reference sequence). J gave up 6 bases and V 2 bases, and 10 bases lay outside the gene matches. The CDR3 is 17 amino acids. In DNA, the CDR3 is TGTGCCAGCAGTTTAAAGGCTAGCGGGGGGTTATTGGATACGCAGTATTTT. This sequence encodes CASSLKASGGLLDTQYF.

The chain has TRBV11-1 and TRBJ2-7, with D tentatively TRBD1 (5 bases). The CDR3 has 14 amino acids. Germline V gives CDR1 SGHAT, CDR2 FQDESV (reference sequence). V was shortened by 1 base and J by 7 bases, with 14 bases between the two germline ends. The CDR3, as DNA: TGTGCCAGCAGCTTAGGACAGTGGGGATTGGAGCAGTACTTC. Translation gives CASSLGQWGLEQYF.

This clonotype was observed a handful of times. The chain carries TRBV24-1 and TRBJ1-4, with D hard to call. CDR3 length equals 13 residues. The germline V gene has CDR1 KGHDR and CDR2 SFDVKD. The V end lost 7 bases, the J end lost 2 bases, and 7 bases lay between the germline ends. The CDR3 region has the DNA TGTGCCACCAGGGGCTCGACTAATGAAAAACTGTTTTTT. Its translation is CATRGSTNEKLFF.

The J gene is TRBJ2-7, the V gene TRBV6-5; D unclear. The germline CDR1 and CDR2 sequences are MNHEY and SVGAGI. Trimming shortened V by 0 bases and J by 3 bases, and 6 bases separated the two germline ends. CDR3 length: 13 residues. The CDR3 region is CASSYSTGYEQYF. The CDR3 DNA is TGTGCCAGCAGTTACTCGACCGGCTACGAGCAGTACTTC.

This sequence joins TRBV20-1 and TRBJ2-1; D may be TRBD2 (7 bases). V was pared by 0 bases and J by 2 bases, with 11 bases between. Germline V gives CDR1 DFQATT, CDR2 SNEGSKA (reference sequence). The CDR3 runs 15 residues. The CDR3 here is CSARDGRGTYNEQFF. As DNA, the CDR3 is TGCAGTGCTAGAGATGGGAGGGGGACCTACAATGAGCAGTTCTTC.

The chain employs TRBV6-4 and TRBJ1-1; D may be TRBD1 (5 bases). The CDR3 is made up of 13 amino acids. The V gene lost 4 bases and the J gene lost 1 base, with 7 bases spanning the gap. Per germline, CDR1 MRHNA and CDR2 SNTAGT. CDR3 sequence: CASSARENTEAFF. The CDR3 nucleotides are TGTGCCAGCAGTGCCAGGGAGAACACTGAAGCTTTCTTT.

This clonotype came up a few times. V gene TRBV28 combines with J gene TRBJ2-7; D remains unclear. CDR3 length equals 13 residues. CDR1 and CDR2 (germline): MDHEN, SYDVKM. The ends were cut back, 3 bases at V and 9 bases at J, with 15 bases in the middle. CDR3 nucleotides: TGTGCCAGCAGTTTGTCCCAAGACTTGGGGCAGTACTTC. Residues: CASSLSQDLGQYF.

The chain has TRBV7-2 and TRBJ2-7, with D possibly matching TRBD1 (6 bases). The CDR3 has 15 amino acids. V lost 1 base to trimming and J lost 0 bases, with 10 bases between them. CDR1 and CDR2 from the germline V gene are SGHTA and FQGNSA. The CDR3 nucleotides are TGTGCCAGCAGCTTAGATGGCAGGGGCTCCTACGAGCAGTACGTC. Its translation is CASSLDGRGSYEQYV.

The chain has TRBV20-1 and TRBJ2-1; maybe TRBD2 (6 bases). CDR1 DFQATT and CDR2 SNEGSKA come from the germline V gene (reference sequence). V lost 6 bases to trimming and J lost 0 bases, with 21 bases between them. CDR3 length equals 17 residues. The CDR3 DNA reads as TGCAGTGCCCCTAGGGGTGGGGCGGGGAGCTCCTACAATGAGCAGTTCTTC. The encoded protein is CSAPRGGAGSSYNEQFF.

The sample holds a few counts of this clonotype. This rearrangement joins TRBV20-1 to TRBJ2-2; D might be TRBD2 (7 bases). Germline values: CDR1 DFQATT, CDR2 SNEGSKA (reference sequence). This CDR3 region has 16 residues. The ends were cut back, 0 bases at V and 8 bases at J, with 19 bases in the middle. The CDR3 bases are TGCAGTGCTAGAGATCCCCGAGGGGGGGGAGGTGGGGAGCTGTTTTTT. Translating it yields CSARDPRGGGGGELFF.

This clonotype was picked up a small number of times. This sequence joins TRBV29-1 and TRBJ1-1; tentative D call: TRBD1 (5 bases). V gave up 5 bases and J gave up 7 bases, with 11 bases separating them. Looked up from germline, CDR1 is SQVTM and CDR2 is ANQGSEA. The CDR3 is made up of 11 amino acids. The CDR3 spells CSVWPQGEAFF. The CDR3 nucleotides read TGCAGCGTTTGGCCCCAGGGTGAAGCTTTCTTT.

This clonotype was detected a few times. V usage is TRBV7-7 and J usage is TRBJ2-2; D is perhaps TRBD1 or TRBD2 (5 bases each). In germline, CDR1 is SSHAT, CDR2 FNYEAQ (reference sequence). V shed 10 bases and J shed 3 bases, with 15 bases lying between them. This CDR3 contains 14 residues. For the CDR3, the DNA is TGTGCCACCGGTATAGGGACCTACACCGGGGAGCTGTTTTTT. It translates to CATGIGTYTGELFF.

The V gene is TRBV19, the J gene TRBJ1-1, with D possibly TRBD1 on 5 matching bases. Germline V gene sequence: CDR1 LNHDA, CDR2 SQIVND (reference sequence). The CDR3 totals 11 residues. The V end lost 8 bases, the J end lost 7 bases, and 11 bases lay between the germline ends. The CDR3 here is CASRDGGEAFF. CDR3 bases: TGTGCCAGTCGGGACGGGGGTGAAGCTTTCTTT.

The chain is built from TRBV29-1 and TRBJ1-1; weak D call: TRBD1 (5 bases). CDR1 is SQVTM, CDR2 ANQGSEA, per germline. V was shortened by 6 bases and J by 4 bases, with 15 bases between the two germline ends. The CDR3 runs 13 residues. Written as DNA, the CDR3 is TGCAGCGTCGGGGGGGGATGGAGCACTGAAGCTTTCTTT. Translating gives CSVGGGWSTEAFF.

This rearrangement joins TRBV12-3 or TRBV12-4 to TRBJ2-3, with a tentative D call TRBD2 (5 bases). CDR3 length: 16 amino acids. V was trimmed by 6 bases and J by 1 base, leaving 17 bases between them. As DNA, the CDR3 is TGTGCCAGCAGAATCACGAGGGCCGAGGGCACAGATACGCAGTATTTT. Amino acids: CASRITRAEGTDTQYF.

This chain links TRBV10-2 with TRBJ1-6; D call uncertain. The CDR3 runs 14 residues. Trimming left V 5 bases short and J 7 bases short, with 12 bases between. Germline V gene sequence: CDR1 WSHSY, CDR2 SAAADI. Here the CDR3 reads CASSLPRENSPLHF. CDR3 coding DNA: TGCGCCAGCAGTTTGCCCCGCGAGAATTCACCCCTCCACTTT.

The rearrangement links TRBV20-1 to TRBJ2-5; 15 bases line up with TRBD2. The CDR3 is 15 residues long. Trimming at V came to 4 bases and at J to 4 bases, leaving 4 bases not matched to a gene. The germline V gene has CDR1 DFQATT and CDR2 SNEGSKA (reference sequence). This CDR3 is CSATTGLAGGETQYF. Written as DNA, the CDR3 is TGCAGTGCTACTACGGGACTAGCGGGAGGAGAGACCCAGTACTTC.

This chain joins TRBV7-2 and TRBJ1-4; 8 bases fit TRBD1. Germline-derived CDR1 and CDR2 are SGHTA and FQGNSA. This CDR3 contains 15 residues. V gave up 5 bases and J gave up 7 bases; unmatched junction bases: 9. The CDR3, as DNA: TGTGCCAGCAGCCCCACACAGGGGGGCCCTGAAAAACTGTTTTTT. This sequence encodes CASSPTQGGPEKLFF.

This clonotype came up many times. This rearrangement joins TRBV3-1 to TRBJ1-2; no clear D. V gave up 0 bases and J gave up 2 bases, with 22 bases separating them. Germline V gives CDR1 LGHDT, CDR2 YNNKEL (reference sequence). This CDR3 contains 19 residues. The CDR3 protein is CASSQEAHRAWAFNYGYTF. The CDR3 DNA is TGTGCCAGCAGCCAAGAAGCTCACCGGGCCTGGGCATTCAACTATGGCTACACCTTC.

This rearrangement joins TRBV2 to TRBJ2-1; D remains unclear. The CDR3 totals 11 residues. V shed 5 bases and J shed 6 bases, with 5 bases lying between them. The germline V gene has CDR1 SNHLY and CDR2 FYNNEI. The CDR3, as DNA: TGTGCCAGCAGTAACCTCAATGAGCAGTTCTTC. Protein sequence: CASSNLNEQFF.

The chain's CDR3 is CAISEFNEQFF. CDR3 bases: TGTGCCATCAGTGAGTTCAATGAGCAGTTCTTC. V usage is TRBV10-3 and J usage is TRBJ2-1; D is unclear. Germline CDR1 is ENHRY and CDR2 is SYGVKD. The CDR3 spans 11 residues. Trimming took off 1 base at V and 6 bases at J, with 1 base between the two ends.

The V gene is TRBV12-3 or TRBV12-4, the J gene TRBJ2-7, with D possibly matching TRBD2 (6 bases). Trimming cost V 2 bases and J 0 bases, with 11 bases left between them. The length of the CDR3 is 15 residues. The CDR3 DNA is TGTGCCAGCAGTTTATTTGGAGGGATCTCCTACGAGCAGTACTTC. Residues: CASSLFGGISYEQYF.

This clonotype appeared a few times. The V gene is TRBV20-1, the J gene TRBJ2-3; the match to TRBD1 covers 7 bases. This CDR3 has 16 residues. V gave up 0 bases and J gave up 7 bases; unmatched junction bases: 13. Germline CDR1 DFQATT, CDR2 SNEGSKA (reference sequence). The CDR3 region has the DNA TGCAGTGCTAGAGATCCGCACAGGGGTGGAGCAAATACGCAGTATTTT. This gives the protein CSARDPHRGGANTQYF.

Only a few counts were recorded for this clonotype. V gene TRBV18 combines with J gene TRBJ1-1; TRBD1 matches at 7 bases. The germline gives CDR1 KGHSH, CDR2 LQKENI. Losses at the gene ends were 1 base for V and 5 bases for J; bases not matched to a gene: 7. CDR3 length equals 15 residues. CDR3 DNA: TGTGCCAGCTCACCACAGGGGGCGCGGGAAACTGAAGCTTTCTTT. Its translation is CASSPQGARETEAFF.

This clonotype was counted a few times. The chain employs TRBV7-7 and TRBJ2-2; tentative D call: TRBD2 (5 bases). The V end lost 3 bases, the J end lost 5 bases, and 10 bases lay between the germline ends. CDR3 length equals 14 residues. The germline CDR1 and CDR2 sequences are SSHAT and FNYEAQ (reference sequence). As DNA, the CDR3 is TGTGCCAGCAGCTTCGGACTGACTACCGGGGAGCTGTTTTTT. Protein: CASSFGLTTGELFF.

This chain joins TRBV2 and TRBJ2-5; 7 positions agree with TRBD1. The CDR3 sequence is 15 residues long. Trimming took 4 bases from V and 0 from J; bases not matched to a gene: 5. Germline loops: CDR1 SNHLY, CDR2 FYNNEI. As DNA, the CDR3 is TGTGCCAGCAGTGCGGGCAGGGGGTACCAAGAGACCCAGTACTTC. This gives the protein CASSAGRGYQETQYF.

This chain uses TRBV27 with TRBJ1-1; TRBD1 aligns across 11 bases. Trimming cost V 6 bases and J 1 base; bases outside gene matches: 7. This CDR3 has 16 residues. Germline V gives CDR1 MNHEY, CDR2 SMNVEV (reference sequence). CDR3 loop: CASSPDRGRPNTEAFF. CDR3 in DNA: TGTGCCAGCAGCCCGGACAGGGGGCGACCGAACACTGAAGCTTTCTTT.

This clonotype has ten or more counts. The chain uses TRBV5-1 and TRBJ2-1; 10 bases agree with TRBD2. Per the germline V gene, CDR1 is SGHRS and CDR2 is YFSETQ. There are 17 residues in the CDR3. V lost 4 bases and J lost 2; bases outside the gene matches: 9. CDR3 loop: CASSNLPSGSTYNEQFF. The CDR3, as DNA: TGCGCCAGCAGCAATCTCCCTAGCGGGAGTACCTACAATGAGCAGTTCTTC.

This clonotype was seen only a few times. This chain connects TRBV5-1 to TRBJ2-1, with 12 bases matching TRBD2. The germline V gene encodes CDR1 SGHRS and CDR2 YFSETQ. J lost 6 bases, V lost 4 bases, and 5 bases had no gene match. CDR3 length: 15 amino acids. CDR3 DNA: TGCGCCAGCAGCCAGACTAGCGGGAGTAGCAATGAGCAGTTCTTC. This codes for CASSQTSGSSNEQFF.